The sequence of this T cell receptor beta chain was determined in a study of T cell responses to AZD1222 COVID-19 vaccine. The germline gives CDR1 SGHTA, CDR2 FQGNSA. The V segment lost 5 bases and the J segment 5 bases; nucleotides outside the gene matches: 4. The CDR3 length is 13 residues. Produced via immunoSEQ multiplex PCR; TCRdb's table is partial and in-frame only. Among 100,000 to 150,000 clones, 88% were seen once, and the ten largest hold 4% to 5.5%. Sequenced here: peripheral blood, sampled on day 0 of AZD1222 vaccination. This chain links TRBV7-2 with TRBJ1-2, with 8 bases lining up with TRBD1. The sequence came from an adult in good health. In nucleotides, the CDR3 is TGTGCCAGCAGCGCGGGACAGGCATATGGCTACACCTTC. Amino acid sequence: CASSAGQAYGYTF.